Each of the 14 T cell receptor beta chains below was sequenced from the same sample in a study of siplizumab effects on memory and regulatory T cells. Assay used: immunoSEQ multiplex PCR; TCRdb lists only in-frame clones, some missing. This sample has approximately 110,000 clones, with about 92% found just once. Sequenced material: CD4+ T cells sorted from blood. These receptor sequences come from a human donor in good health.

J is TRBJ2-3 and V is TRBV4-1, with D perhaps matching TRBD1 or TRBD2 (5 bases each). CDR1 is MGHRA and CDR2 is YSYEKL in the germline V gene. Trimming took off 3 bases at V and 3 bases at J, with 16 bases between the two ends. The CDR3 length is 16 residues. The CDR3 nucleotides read TGCGCCAGCAGCCAGCCGGGACGTTACAGAACAGATACGCAGTATTTT. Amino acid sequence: CASSQPGRYRTDTQYF.

The CDR3 sequence is CASSLILPGGDGYTF. The CDR3 coding sequence is TGTGCCAGCAGCTTAATTTTGCCAGGGGGCGATGGCTACACCTTC. This sequence joins TRBV7-9 and TRBJ1-2, with TRBD1 matching 8 bases. CDR1 and CDR2 (germline): SEHNR, FQNEAQ (reference sequence). V dropped 2 bases and J dropped 6; count of bases not matched to a gene: 8. The CDR3 runs 15 residues.

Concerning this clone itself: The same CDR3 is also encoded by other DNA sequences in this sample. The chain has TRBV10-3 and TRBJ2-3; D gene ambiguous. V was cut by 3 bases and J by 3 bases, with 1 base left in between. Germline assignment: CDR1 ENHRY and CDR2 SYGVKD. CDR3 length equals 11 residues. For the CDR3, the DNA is TGTGCCATCAGTGATACAGATACGCAGTATTTT. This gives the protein CAISDTDTQYF.

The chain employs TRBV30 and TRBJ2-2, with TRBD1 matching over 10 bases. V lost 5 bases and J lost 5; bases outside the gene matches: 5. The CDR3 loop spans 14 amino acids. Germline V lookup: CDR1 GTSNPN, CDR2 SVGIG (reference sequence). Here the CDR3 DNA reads TGTGCCTGGGACAGGGGGCGAAGAACCGGGGAGCTGTTTTTT. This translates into CAWDRGRRTGELFF.

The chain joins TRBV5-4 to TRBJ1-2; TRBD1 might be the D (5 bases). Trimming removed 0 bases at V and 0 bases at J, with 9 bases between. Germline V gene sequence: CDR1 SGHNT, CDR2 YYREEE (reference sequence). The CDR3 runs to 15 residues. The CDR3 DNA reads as TGTGCCAGCAGCTTGGTGAGGGGTGCTAACTATGGCTACACCTTC. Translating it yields CASSLVRGANYGYTF.

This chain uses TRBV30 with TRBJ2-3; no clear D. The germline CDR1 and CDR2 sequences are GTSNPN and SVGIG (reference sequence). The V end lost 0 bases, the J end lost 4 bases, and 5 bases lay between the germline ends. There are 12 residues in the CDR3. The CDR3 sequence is CAWSVGADTQYF. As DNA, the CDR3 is TGTGCCTGGAGTGTTGGCGCAGATACGCAGTATTTT.

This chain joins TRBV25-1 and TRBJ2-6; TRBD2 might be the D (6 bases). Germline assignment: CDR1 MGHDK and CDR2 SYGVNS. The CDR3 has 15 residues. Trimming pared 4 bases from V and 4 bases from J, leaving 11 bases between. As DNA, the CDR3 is TGTGCCAGCAGTGCCGGGGGAGCAGGGGCCAACGTCCTGACTTTC. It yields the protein CASSAGGAGANVLTF.

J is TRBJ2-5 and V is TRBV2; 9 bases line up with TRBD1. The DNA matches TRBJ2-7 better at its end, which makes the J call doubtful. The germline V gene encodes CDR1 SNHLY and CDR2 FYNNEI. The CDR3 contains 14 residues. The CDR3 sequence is CASRGRTGAYEQYF. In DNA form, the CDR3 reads TGTGCCAGCAGGGGGAGGACAGGGGCCTACGAGCAGTACTTC.

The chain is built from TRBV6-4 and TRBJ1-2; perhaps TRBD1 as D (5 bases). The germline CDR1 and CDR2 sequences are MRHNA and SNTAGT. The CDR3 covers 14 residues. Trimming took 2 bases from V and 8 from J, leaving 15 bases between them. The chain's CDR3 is CASSDIPGIGGYTF. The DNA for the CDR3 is TGTGCCAGCAGTGACATACCAGGGATTGGCGGCTACACCTTC.

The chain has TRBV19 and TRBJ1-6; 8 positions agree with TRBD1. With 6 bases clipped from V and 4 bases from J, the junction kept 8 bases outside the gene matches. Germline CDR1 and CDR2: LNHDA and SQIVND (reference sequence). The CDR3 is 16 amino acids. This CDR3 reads CASRTGTGSYNSPLHF. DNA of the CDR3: TGTGCCAGTAGAACCGGGACAGGATCTTATAATTCACCCCTCCACTTT.

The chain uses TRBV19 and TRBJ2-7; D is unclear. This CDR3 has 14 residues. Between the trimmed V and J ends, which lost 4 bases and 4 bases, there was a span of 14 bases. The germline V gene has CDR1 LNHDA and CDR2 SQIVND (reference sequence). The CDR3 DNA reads TGTGCCAGTAGTAACCCACCCAGGCAGTACGAGCAGTACTTC. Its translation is CASSNPPRQYEQYF.

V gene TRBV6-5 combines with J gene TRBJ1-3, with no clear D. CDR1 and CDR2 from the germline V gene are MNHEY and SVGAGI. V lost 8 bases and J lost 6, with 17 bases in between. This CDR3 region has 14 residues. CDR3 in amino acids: CASCPAGLLNTIYF. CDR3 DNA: TGTGCCAGCTGCCCGGCGGGATTGCTAAACACCATATATTTT.

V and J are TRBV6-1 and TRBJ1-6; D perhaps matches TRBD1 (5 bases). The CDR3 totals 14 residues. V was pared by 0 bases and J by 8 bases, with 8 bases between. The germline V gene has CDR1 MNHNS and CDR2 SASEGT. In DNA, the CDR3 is TGTGCCAGCAGTGAAGCGTGGGGGGATTCACCCCTCCACTTT. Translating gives CASSEAWGDSPLHF.

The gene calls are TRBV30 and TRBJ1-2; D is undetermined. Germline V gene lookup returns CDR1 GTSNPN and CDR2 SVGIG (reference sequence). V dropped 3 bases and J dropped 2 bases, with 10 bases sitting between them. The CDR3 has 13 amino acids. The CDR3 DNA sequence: TGTGCCTGGAGAAGGCGCGGCAACTATGGCTACACCTTC. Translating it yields CAWRRRGNYGYTF. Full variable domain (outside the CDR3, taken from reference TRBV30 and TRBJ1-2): SQTIHQWPATLVQPVGSPLSLECTVEGTSNPNLYWYRQAAGRGLQLLFYSVGIGQISSEVPQNLSASRPQDRQFILSSKKLLLSDSGFYLCAWRRRGNYGYTFGSGTRLTVV.